This is a list of T cell receptor beta chains from one sample in a study of blood T cell repertoires in COVID-19. Profiling relied on immunoSEQ multiplex PCR, and the TCRdb table lists in-frame clones only, not all of them. The repertoire includes hundreds of thousands of clones, more than 75% of them detected once, and about 1.6% sits in the top ten. The sample taken for sequencing was peripheral blood. These receptors all come from a woman between 35 and 50 years old who had recovered from COVID-19. CDR3s include the opening cysteine and the closing phenylalanine or tryptophan. Each record gives: V gene, J gene, D gene, clone size, CDR3 DNA, CDR3 protein. D genes are given only for firm matches. Not every row has a clone size; where given, it reads once, few, many or a size class.

TRBV19	TRBJ1-1	NA	NA	TGTGCCAGTTCCCTAAAGGGGCGGAACACTGAAGCTTTCTTT	CASSLKGRNTEAFF
TRBV15	TRBJ1-2	TRBD1	once	TGTGCCACCAGCAGGGCTCGGGGACAGGGGGCGCTTGGCTACACCTTC	CATSRARGQGALGYTF
TRBV28	TRBJ2-3	TRBD1	NA	TGTGCCAGCAGTTTATATACAGGGGGCACAGATACGCAGTATTTT	CASSLYTGGTDTQYF
TRBV4-1	TRBJ2-7	TRBD1	NA	TGCGCCAGCAGCCAAGTCAGGGGGTTTATCTACGAGCAGTACTTC	CASSQVRGFIYEQYF
TRBV6-6	TRBJ1-2	TRBD1	NA	TGTGCCAGCAGTGCCGGACAGGGCTATGGCTACACCTTC	CASSAGQGYGYTF
TRBV3-1/TRBV3-2	TRBJ2-5	TRBD1	NA	TGTGCCAGCAGCCTTCTAGACAGGGGGCAGGAGACCCAGTACTTC	CASSLLDRGQETQYF
TRBV30	TRBJ1-6	NA	NA	TGTGCCTGGCGGCGACAGAGCTCCTATAATTCACCCCTCCACTTT	CAWRRQSSYNSPLHF
TRBV21-1	TRBJ2-7	NA	NA	TGTGCCCGCGGATCCTACGAGCAGTACTTC	CARGSYEQYF
TRBV3-1/TRBV3-2	TRBJ1-6	NA	NA	TGTGCCAGCAGCCTAGACAGTTATTCACCCCTCCACTTT	CASSLDSYSPLHF
TRBV4-1	TRBJ1-2	TRBD1	NA	TGCGCCAGCAGCCAAGACTCAGGTACCGGGACAGCGGCCGGCTACACCTTC	CASSQDSGTGTAAGYTF
TRBV5-1	TRBJ2-2	TRBD2	NA	TGCGCCAGCAGCTTGGGATCTAGCGGGGGGACCGGGGAGCTGTTTTTT	CASSLGSSGGTGELFF
TRBV20-1	TRBJ2-5	NA	NA	TGCAGTGCCCTCCAGGGTGAAACCCAGTACTTC	CSALQGETQYF
TRBV5-1	TRBJ2-1	TRBD1	NA	TGCGCCAGCAGCTTCCAGACAGGCAGGGGGTACTGGGACAATGAGCAATTCTTC	CASSFQTGRGYWDNEQFF
TRBV12-3/TRBV12-4	TRBJ1-5	NA	NA	TGTGCCAGCAGTTTAAGCGCTCCGCCGCCCCAGCATTTT	CASSLSAPPPQHF
TRBV7-2	TRBJ2-6	TRBD1	once	TGTGCCAGCAGCTCAAGGGACAGGGCGGTCCTGACTTTC	CASSSRDRAVLTF
TRBV2	TRBJ2-7	NA	NA	TGTGCCAGCAGTGAAGTTCGCCAGGTCTACGAGCAGTACTTC	CASSEVRQVYEQYF
TRBV19	TRBJ2-7	NA	NA	TGTGCCAGTAGTCAGGTATCCTCCTACGAGCAGTACTTC	CASSQVSSYEQYF
TRBV5-6	TRBJ2-7	NA	NA	TGTGCCAGCAGCTTAGTGACGACGGGGGTTTATGATGCCGAGCAGTACTTC	CASSLVTTGVYDAEQYF
TRBV27	TRBJ1-1	TRBD1	NA	TGTGCCAGCAGTTTATGGGGGGACAGGGCGAACACTGAAGCTTTCTTT	CASSLWGDRANTEAFF
TRBV5-4	TRBJ2-5	TRBD2	NA	TGTGCCAGCAGCCTCAGCGGGGGGGCCATTGGAGAGACCCAGTACTTC	CASSLSGGAIGETQYF
TRBV5-6	TRBJ1-1	TRBD1	NA	TGTGCCAGCAGTCGCCCGGGGGCAGGGGGTGGATTGTCGGCTTTCTTT	CASSRPGAGGGLSAFF
TRBV5-4	TRBJ1-1	NA	NA	TGTGCCAGCAGCCCGGACAGCCGGAACACTGAAGCTTTCTTT	CASSPDSRNTEAFF
TRBV5-4	TRBJ2-3	NA	once	TGTGCCAGCAGCTTGGTAGCTAGTAGCACAGATACGCAGTATTTT	CASSLVASSTDTQYF
TRBV30	TRBJ2-7	NA	few	TGTGCCTGGAGTCGTCTACAGGGGCGGAGGGCCTACGAGCAGTACTTC	CAWSRLQGRRAYEQYF
TRBV28	TRBJ1-5	TRBD1	NA	TGTGCCAGCAGTTGGGTGCAGGGGGGACAGCCCCAGCATTTT	CASSWVQGGQPQHF
TRBV2	TRBJ1-6	TRBD1	NA	TGTGCCAGCAGTGGTCCAGGGGGCGACTCACCCCTCCACTTT	CASSGPGGDSPLHF
TRBV9	TRBJ1-2	TRBD1	NA	TGTGCCAGCAGCGCCAGGGGGGTCTACACCTTC	CASSARGVYTF